The rows below give T cell receptor beta chains drawn from one sample of a study of blood T cell repertoires in COVID-19. Method: immunoSEQ multiplex PCR; TCRdb's copy keeps in-frame clones and lacks some. The sample has 100,000 to 150,000 clones; around 80% are singletons. The specimen sequenced was peripheral blood. The receptors come from a woman in her forties or fifties with acute or convalescent COVID-19. Both conserved end residues are part of each CDR3.

V gene,CDR3 protein
TRBV20-1,CSARQLTEAFF
TRBV6-5,CASSLLAGGRTGELFF
TRBV7-9,CASSFKGRGLYGYTF
TRBV3-1/TRBV3-2,CASSQYLAGGYNEQFF
TRBV4-2,CASSQDWSSGNTIYF
TRBV7-9,CASSFRTETYEQYF
TRBV18,CASSPFLQPQHF
TRBV2,CASSELFAGETQYF
TRBV28,CASSFPGVTVQPQHF
TRBV15,CATSRGTSTDTQYF
TRBV7-3,CASSQGAAGAEAFF
TRBV19,CASSPSGGRWNTEAFF
TRBV5-4,CASSLNGLGQPQHF
TRBV7-3,CASSQHGTGTTDTQYF
TRBV12-3/TRBV12-4,CASSFRDRYEQYF